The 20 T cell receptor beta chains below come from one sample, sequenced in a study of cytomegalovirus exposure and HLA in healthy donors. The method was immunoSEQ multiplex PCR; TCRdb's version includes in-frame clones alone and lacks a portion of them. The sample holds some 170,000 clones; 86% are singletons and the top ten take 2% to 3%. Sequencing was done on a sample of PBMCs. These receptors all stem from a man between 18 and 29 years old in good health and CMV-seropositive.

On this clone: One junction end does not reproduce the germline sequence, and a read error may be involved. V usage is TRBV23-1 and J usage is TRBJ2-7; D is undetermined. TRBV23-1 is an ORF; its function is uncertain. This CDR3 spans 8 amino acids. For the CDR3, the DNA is TGCGCCAGCACTGGCCGGGACTTC. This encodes CASTGRDF.

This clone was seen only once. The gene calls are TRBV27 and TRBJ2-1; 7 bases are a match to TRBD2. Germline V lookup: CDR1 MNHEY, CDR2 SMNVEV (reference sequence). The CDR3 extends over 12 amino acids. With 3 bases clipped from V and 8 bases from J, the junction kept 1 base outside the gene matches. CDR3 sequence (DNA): TGTGCCAGCAGTTTTGGGGGGGATGAGCAGTTCTTC. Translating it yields CASSFGGDEQFF.

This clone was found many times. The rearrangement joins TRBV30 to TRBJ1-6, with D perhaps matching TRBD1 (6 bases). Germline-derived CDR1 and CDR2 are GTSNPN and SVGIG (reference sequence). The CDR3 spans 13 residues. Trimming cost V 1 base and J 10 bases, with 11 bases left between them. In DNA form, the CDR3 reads TGTGCCTGGAGTGGACAGGAAGAGTCACCCCTCCACTTT. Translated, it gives CAWSGQEESPLHF.

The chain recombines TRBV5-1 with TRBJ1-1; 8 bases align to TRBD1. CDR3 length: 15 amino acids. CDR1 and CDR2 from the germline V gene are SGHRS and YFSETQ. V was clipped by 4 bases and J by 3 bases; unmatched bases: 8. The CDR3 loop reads CASSTDQGADTEAFF. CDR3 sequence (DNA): TGCGCCAGCAGCACCGACCAGGGGGCCGACACTGAAGCTTTCTTT.

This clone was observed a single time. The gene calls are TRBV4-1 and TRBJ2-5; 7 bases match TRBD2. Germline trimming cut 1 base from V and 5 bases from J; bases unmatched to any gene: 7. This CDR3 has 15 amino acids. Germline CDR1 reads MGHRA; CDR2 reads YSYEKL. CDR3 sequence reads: CASSQVVAAGETQYF. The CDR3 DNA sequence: TGCGCCAGCAGCCAAGTGGTTGCAGCGGGGGAGACCCAGTACTTC.

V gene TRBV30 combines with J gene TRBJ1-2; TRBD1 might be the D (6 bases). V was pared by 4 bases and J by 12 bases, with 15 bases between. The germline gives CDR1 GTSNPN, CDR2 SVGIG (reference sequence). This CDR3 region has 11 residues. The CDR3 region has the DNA TGTGCCTGGAAGGCTGGGGGGGGCCACACCTTC. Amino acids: CAWKAGGGHTF. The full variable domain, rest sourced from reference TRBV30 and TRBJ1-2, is SQTIHQWPATLVQPVGSPLSLECTVEGTSNPNLYWYRQAAGRGLQLLFYSVGIGQISSEVPQNLSASRPQDRQFILSSKKLLLSDSGFYLCAWKAGGGHTFGSGTRLTVV.

CDR3: CASSLGSLANYGYTF. The CDR3, as DNA: TGCGCCAGCAGCCTTGGGTCCCTAGCTAACTATGGCTACACCTTC. This chain links TRBV4-1 with TRBJ1-2; D is ambiguous. The CDR3 consists of 15 residues. The germline V and J ends were trimmed by 4 bases and 0 bases, with 12 bases remaining between them. Germline-derived CDR1 and CDR2 are MGHRA and YSYEKL.

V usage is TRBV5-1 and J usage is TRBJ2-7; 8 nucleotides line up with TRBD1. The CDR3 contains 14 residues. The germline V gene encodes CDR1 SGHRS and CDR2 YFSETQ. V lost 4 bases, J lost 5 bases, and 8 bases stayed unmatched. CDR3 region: CASSRQGMSHEQYF. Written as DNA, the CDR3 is TGCGCCAGCAGCCGACAGGGGATGTCCCACGAGCAGTACTTC.

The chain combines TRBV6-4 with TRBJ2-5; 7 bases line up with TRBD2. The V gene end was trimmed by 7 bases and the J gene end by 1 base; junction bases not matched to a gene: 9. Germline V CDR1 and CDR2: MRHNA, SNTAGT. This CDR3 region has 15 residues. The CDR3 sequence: CASIIRGGPQETQYF. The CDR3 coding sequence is TGTGCCAGCATCATTCGGGGAGGGCCCCAAGAGACCCAGTACTTC.

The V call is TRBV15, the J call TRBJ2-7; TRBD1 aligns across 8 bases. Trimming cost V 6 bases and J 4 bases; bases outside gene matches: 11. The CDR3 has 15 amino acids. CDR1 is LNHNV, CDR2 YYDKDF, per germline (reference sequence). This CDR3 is CATSKPGTGLYEQYF. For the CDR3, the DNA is TGTGCCACCAGTAAGCCCGGGACAGGCCTATACGAGCAGTACTTC.

The CDR3 bases are TGTGCCAGCAGCGTTTGGAGGGCAGGGGGCAACGGGGAGCTGTTTTTT. The encoded protein is CASSVWRAGGNGELFF. V is TRBV27 and J is TRBJ2-2, with 8 positions matching TRBD1. Germline CDR1 is MNHEY and CDR2 is SMNVEV (reference sequence). The J segment lost 7 bases and the V segment lost 6 bases, leaving 13 bases of the junction unmatched. This CDR3 is built from 16 residues.

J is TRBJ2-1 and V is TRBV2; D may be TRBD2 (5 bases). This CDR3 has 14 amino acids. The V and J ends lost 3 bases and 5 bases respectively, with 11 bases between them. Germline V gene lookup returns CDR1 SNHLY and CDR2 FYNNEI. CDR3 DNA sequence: TGTGCCAGCAGTGAGCTAGCCTATAACAATGAGCAGTTCTTC. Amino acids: CASSELAYNNEQFF.

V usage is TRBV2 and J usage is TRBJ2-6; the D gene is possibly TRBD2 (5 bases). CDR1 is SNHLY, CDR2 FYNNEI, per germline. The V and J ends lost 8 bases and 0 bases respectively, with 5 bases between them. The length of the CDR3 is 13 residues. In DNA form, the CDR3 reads TGTGCCAGCGGGAGCTCTGGGGCCAACGTCCTGACTTTC. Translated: CASGSSGANVLTF. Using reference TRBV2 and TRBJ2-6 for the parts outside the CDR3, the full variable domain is EPEVTQTPSHQVTQMGQEVILRCVPISNHLYFYWYRQILGQKVEFLVSFYNNEISEKSEIFDDQFSVERPDGSNFTLKIRSTKLEDSAMYFCASGSSGANVLTFGAGSRLTVL.

The CDR3 DNA reads as TGTGCCAGTAAGCCGTTCGGGGGTACTAACTATGGCTACACCTTC. As protein: CASKPFGGTNYGYTF. The chain joins TRBV19 to TRBJ1-2; maybe TRBD1 (5 bases). This CDR3 has 15 amino acids. The V gene's germline CDR1 is LNHDA and CDR2 SQIVND (reference sequence). Deletions cut 7 bases from V and 0 bases from J, with 15 bases between.

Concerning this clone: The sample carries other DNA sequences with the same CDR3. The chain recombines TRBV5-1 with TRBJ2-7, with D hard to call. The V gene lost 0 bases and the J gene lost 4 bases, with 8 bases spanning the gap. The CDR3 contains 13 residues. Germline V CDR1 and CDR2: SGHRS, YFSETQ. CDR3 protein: CASSLVPSYEQYF. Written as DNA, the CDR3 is TGCGCCAGCAGCTTGGTTCCGTCTTACGAGCAGTACTTC.

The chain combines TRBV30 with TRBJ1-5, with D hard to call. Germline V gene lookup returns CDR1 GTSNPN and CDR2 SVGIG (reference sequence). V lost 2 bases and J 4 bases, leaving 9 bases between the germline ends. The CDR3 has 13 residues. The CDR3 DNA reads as TGTGCCTGGAGTTTAACGGGTAATCAGCCCCAGCATTTT. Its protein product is CAWSLTGNQPQHF.

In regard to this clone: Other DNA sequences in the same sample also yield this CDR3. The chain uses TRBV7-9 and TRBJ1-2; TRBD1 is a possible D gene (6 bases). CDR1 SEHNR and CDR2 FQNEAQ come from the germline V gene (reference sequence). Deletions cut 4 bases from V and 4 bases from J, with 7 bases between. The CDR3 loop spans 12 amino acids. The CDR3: CASSSDSYGYTF. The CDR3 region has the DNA TGTGCCAGCAGCTCGGACAGCTATGGCTACACCTTC.

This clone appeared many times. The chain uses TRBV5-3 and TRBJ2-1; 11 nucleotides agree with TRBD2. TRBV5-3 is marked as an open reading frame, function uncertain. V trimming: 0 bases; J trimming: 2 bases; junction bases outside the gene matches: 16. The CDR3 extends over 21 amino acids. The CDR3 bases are TGTGCCAGAAGCTTGGCGGTAGCGGGGGGGCATGAGGCCGTAACCTACAATGAGCAGTTCTTC. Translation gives CARSLAVAGGHEAVTYNEQFF.

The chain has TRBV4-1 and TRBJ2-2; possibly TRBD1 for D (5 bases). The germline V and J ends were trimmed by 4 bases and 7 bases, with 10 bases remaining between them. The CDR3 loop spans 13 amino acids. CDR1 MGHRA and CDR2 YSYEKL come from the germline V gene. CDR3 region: CASSRLGVGELFF. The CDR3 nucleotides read TGCGCCAGCAGCCGTCTAGGGGTCGGGGAGCTGTTTTTT.

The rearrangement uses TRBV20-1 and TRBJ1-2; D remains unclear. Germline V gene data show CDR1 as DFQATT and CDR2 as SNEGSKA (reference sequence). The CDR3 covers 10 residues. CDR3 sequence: CSWLFYGYTF. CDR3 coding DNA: TGCAGCTGGCTCTTCTATGGCTACACCTTC.